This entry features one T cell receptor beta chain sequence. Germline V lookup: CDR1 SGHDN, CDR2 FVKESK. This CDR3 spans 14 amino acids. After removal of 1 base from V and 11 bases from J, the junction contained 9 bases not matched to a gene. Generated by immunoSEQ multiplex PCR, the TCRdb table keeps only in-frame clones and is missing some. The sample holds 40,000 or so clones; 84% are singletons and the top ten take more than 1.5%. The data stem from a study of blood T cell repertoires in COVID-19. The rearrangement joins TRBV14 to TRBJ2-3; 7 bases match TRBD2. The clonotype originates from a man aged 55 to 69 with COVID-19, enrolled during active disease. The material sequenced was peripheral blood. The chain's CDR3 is CASSQAFLAERQYF. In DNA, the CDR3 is TGTGCCAGCAGCCAAGCTTTCCTAGCGGAGAGGCAGTATTTT.